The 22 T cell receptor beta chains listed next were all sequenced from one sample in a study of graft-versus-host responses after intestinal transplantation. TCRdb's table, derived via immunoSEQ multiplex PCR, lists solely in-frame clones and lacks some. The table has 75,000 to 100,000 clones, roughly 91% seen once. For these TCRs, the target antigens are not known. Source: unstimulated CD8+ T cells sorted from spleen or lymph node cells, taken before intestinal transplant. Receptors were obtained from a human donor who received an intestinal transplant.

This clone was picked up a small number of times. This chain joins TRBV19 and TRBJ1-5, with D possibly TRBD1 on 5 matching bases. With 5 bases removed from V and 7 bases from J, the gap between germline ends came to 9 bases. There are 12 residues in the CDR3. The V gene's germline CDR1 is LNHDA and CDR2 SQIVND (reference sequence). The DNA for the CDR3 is TGTGCCAGTAGTCTAGGGGAGCAGCCCCAGCATTTT. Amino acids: CASSLGEQPQHF.

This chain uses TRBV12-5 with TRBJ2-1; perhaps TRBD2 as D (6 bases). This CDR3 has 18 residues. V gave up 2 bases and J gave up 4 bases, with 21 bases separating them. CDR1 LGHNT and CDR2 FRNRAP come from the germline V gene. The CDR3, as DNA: TGTGCTAGTGGTTTGCCATATTTAGCGGAGACCGTTTACAATGAGCAGTTCTTC. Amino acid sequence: CASGLPYLAETVYNEQFF.

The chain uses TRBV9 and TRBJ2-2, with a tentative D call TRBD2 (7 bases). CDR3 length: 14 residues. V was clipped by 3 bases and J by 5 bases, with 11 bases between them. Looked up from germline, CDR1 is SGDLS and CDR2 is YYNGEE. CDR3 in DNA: TGTGCCAGCAGCGCGGGGGGCGGTACCGGGGAGCTGTTTTTT. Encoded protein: CASSAGGGTGELFF.

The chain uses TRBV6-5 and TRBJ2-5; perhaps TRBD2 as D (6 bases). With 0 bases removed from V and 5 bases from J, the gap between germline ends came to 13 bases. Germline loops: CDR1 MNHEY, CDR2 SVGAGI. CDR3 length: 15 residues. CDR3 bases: TGTGCCAGCAGTTACTCGACGTGGGCGGGGGAGACCCAGTACTTC. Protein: CASSYSTWAGETQYF.

CDR3 sequence reads: CASSLGSGSIDEQFF. The CDR3, as DNA: TGTGCCAGCAGTTTGGGTAGCGGGAGTATCGATGAGCAGTTCTTC. The genes are TRBV27 and TRBJ2-1; 9 nucleotides align to TRBD2. CDR1 is MNHEY and CDR2 is SMNVEV in the germline V gene (reference sequence). The CDR3 extends over 15 amino acids. J gave up 8 bases and V 3 bases, and 8 bases lay outside the gene matches.

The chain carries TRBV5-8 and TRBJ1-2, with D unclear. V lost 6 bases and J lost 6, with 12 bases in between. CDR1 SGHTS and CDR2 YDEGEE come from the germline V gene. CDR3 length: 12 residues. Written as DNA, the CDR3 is TGTGCCAGCAAAGAGGGTCAGGATGGCTACACCTTC. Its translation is CASKEGQDGYTF.

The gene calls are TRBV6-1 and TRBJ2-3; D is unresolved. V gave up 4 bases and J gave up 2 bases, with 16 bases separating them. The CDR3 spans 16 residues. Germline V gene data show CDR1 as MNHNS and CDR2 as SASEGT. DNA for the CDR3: TGTGCCAGCAGTGCCCCAACCCTGGCTCTCACAGATACGCAGTATTTT. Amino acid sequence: CASSAPTLALTDTQYF.

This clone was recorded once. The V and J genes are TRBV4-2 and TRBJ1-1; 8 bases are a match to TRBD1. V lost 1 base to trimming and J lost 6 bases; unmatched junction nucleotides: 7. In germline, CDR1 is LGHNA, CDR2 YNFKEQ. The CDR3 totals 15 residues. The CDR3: CASSQADRGYAEAFF. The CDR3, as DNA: TGTGCCAGCAGCCAAGCTGACAGGGGTTACGCTGAAGCTTTCTTT.

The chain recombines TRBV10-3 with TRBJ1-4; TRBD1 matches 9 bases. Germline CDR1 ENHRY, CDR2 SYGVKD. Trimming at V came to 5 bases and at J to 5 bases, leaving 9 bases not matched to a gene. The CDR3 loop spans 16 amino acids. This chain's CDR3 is CAISSGQGGLNEKLFF. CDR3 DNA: TGTGCCATCAGTTCGGGACAGGGCGGATTGAATGAAAAACTGTTTTTT.

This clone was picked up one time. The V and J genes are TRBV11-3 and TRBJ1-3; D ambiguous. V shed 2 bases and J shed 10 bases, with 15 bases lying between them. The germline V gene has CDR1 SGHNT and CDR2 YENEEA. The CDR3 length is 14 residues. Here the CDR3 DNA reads TGTGCCAGCAGCTTATCCCCTAGTGGCTCAACCATATATTTT. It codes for CASSLSPSGSTIYF.

CDR3 region: CASSLLEGGEQYF. CDR3 DNA: TGTGCCAGCAGTCTCCTTGAAGGAGGCGAGCAGTACTTC. V usage is TRBV28 and J usage is TRBJ2-7; tentatively, D is TRBD2 (5 bases). With 5 bases removed from V and 6 bases from J, the gap between germline ends came to 14 bases. The CDR3 runs to 13 residues. The germline CDR1 and CDR2 sequences are MDHEN and SYDVKM.

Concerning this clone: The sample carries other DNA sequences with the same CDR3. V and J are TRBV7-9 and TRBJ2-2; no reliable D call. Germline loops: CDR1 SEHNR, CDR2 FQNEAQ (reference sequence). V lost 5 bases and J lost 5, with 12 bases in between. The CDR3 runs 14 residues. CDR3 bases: TGTGCCAGCAGCCCAGGTCTTGGTACCGGGGAGCTGTTTTTT. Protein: CASSPGLGTGELFF.

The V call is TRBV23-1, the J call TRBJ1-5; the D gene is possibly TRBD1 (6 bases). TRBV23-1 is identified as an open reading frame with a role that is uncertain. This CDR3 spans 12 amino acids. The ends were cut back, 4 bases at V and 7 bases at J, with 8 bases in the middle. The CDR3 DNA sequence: TGCGCCAGCAGTCCAGGACAGCAGCCCCAGCATTTT. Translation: CASSPGQQPQHF.

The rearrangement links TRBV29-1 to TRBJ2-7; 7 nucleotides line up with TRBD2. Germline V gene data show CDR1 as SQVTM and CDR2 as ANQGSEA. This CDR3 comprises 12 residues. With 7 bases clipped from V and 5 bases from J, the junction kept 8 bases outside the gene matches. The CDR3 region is CSAAGTMHEQYF. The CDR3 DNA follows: TGCAGCGCCGCCGGGACTATGCACGAGCAGTACTTC.

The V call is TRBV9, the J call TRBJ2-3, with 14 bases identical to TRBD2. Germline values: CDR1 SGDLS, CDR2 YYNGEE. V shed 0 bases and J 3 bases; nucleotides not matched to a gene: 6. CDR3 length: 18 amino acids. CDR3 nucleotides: TGTGCCAGCAGCGTAGATACAGGGACTAGCGGGGGAACAGATACGCAGTATTTT. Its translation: CASSVDTGTSGGTDTQYF.

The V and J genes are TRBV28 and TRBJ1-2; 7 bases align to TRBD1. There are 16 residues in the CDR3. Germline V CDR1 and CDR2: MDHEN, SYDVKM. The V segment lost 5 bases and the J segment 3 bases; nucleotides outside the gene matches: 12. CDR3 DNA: TGTGCCAGCAGTCTCAGACTCACAGGGGACGACTATGGCTACACCTTC. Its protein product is CASSLRLTGDDYGYTF.

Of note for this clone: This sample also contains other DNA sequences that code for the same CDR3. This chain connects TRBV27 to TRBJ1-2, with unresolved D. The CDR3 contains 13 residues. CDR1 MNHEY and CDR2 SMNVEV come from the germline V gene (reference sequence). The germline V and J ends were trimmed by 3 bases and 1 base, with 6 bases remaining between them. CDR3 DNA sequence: TGTGCCAGCAGTTTTGCCGGTAACTATGGCTACACCTTC. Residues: CASSFAGNYGYTF.

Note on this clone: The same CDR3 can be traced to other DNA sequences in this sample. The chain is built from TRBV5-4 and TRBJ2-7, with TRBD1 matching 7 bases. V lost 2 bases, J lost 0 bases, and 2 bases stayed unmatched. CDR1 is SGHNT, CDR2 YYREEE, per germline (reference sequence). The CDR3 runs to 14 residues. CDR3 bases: TGTGCCAGCAGCTTAGGGGACAGCTCCTACGAGCAGTACTTC. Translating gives CASSLGDSSYEQYF.

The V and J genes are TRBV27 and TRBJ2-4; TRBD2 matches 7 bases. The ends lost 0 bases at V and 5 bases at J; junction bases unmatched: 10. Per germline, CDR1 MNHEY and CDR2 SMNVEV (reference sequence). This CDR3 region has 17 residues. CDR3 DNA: TGTGCCAGCAGTTTATCGATAGGAGGGCTAGCGGAAAACATTCAGTACTTC. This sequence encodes CASSLSIGGLAENIQYF.

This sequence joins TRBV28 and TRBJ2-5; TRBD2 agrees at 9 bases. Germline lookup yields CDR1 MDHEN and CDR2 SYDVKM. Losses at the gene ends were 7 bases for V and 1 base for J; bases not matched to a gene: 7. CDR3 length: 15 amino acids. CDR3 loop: CASNEGLALQETQYF. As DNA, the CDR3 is TGTGCCAGCAATGAAGGACTAGCGCTCCAAGAGACCCAGTACTTC.

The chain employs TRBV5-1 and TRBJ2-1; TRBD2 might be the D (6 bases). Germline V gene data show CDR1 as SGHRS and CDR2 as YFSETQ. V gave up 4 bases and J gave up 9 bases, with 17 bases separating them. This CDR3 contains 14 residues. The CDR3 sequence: CASSQGLAEVEQFF. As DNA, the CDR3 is TGCGCCAGCAGCCAGGGACTGGCCGAGGTTGAGCAGTTCTTC.

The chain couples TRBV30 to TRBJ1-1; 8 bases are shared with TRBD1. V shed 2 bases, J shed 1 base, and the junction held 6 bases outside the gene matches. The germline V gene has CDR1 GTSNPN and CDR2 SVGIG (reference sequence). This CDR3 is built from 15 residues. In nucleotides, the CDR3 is TGTGCCTGGAGTTTGGGACAGGCGGGGAACACTGAAGCTTTCTTT. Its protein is CAWSLGQAGNTEAFF.